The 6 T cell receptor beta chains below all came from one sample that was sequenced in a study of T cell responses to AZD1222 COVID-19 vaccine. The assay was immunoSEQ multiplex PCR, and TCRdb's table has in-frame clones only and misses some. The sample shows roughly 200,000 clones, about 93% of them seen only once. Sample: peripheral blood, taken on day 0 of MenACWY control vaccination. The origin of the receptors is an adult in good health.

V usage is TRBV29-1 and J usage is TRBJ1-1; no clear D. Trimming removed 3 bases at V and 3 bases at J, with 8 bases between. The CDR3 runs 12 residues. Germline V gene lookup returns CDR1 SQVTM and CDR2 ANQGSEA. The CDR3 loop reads CSVDERDTEAFF. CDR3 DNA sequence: TGCAGCGTTGACGAGAGGGACACTGAAGCTTTCTTT.

For the CDR3, the DNA is TGTGCCAGCACCAGGGCAGGGGCGGCTTATGCTCCTGGCTACACCTTC. Translation: CASTRAGAAYAPGYTF. The rearrangement joins TRBV2 to TRBJ1-2; tentatively, D is TRBD1 (6 bases). The germline V gene encodes CDR1 SNHLY and CDR2 FYNNEI. This CDR3 has 16 amino acids. V lost 7 bases, J lost 7 bases, and 25 bases lay in between. The entire variable domain, with the rest obtained from reference TRBV2 and TRBJ1-2, is as follows: EPEVTQTPSHQVTQMGQEVILRCVPISNHLYFYWYRQILGQKVEFLVSFYNNEISEKSEIFDDQFSVERPDGSNFTLKIRSTKLEDSAMYFCASTRAGAAYAPGYTFGSGTRLTVV.

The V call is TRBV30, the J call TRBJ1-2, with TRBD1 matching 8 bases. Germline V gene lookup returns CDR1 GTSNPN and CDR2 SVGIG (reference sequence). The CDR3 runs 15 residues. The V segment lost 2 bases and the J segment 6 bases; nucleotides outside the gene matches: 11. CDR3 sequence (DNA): TGTGCCTGGAGTCTCCTCCGGACAGGGCTGGATGGCTACACCTTC. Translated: CAWSLLRTGLDGYTF.

The CDR3 nucleotides read TGTGCCAGCAGTTCTTCCGGGACAGGGTCCTACGAGCAGTACTTC. Its protein is CASSSSGTGSYEQYF. The chain recombines TRBV28 with TRBJ2-7, with 9 bases that match TRBD1. Germline V gene sequence: CDR1 MDHEN, CDR2 SYDVKM. V gave up 4 bases and J gave up 1 base; unmatched junction bases: 5. The CDR3 has 15 residues.

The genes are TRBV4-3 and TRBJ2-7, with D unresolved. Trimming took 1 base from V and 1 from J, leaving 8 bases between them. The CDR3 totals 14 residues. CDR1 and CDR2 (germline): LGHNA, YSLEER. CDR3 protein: CASSQGWGSYEQYF. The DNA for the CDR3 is TGCGCCAGCAGCCAAGGTTGGGGTTCCTACGAGCAGTACTTC.

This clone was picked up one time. In nucleotides, the CDR3 is TGTGCCAGCAGCCAAGGTACTGGAAACACCATATATTTT. Amino acid sequence: CASSQGTGNTIYF. The V and J genes are TRBV7-2 and TRBJ1-3, with D hard to call. The CDR3 consists of 13 residues. The V end was cut by 5 bases, the J end by 2 bases, with 7 bases between. Germline V gene sequence: CDR1 SGHTA, CDR2 FQGNSA.